Listed here are 32 T cell receptor beta chains from one sample, sequenced in a study of blood T cell repertoires in COVID-19. The table came from immunoSEQ multiplex PCR; TCRdb's copy has only in-frame clones and leaves some out. Of over 85,000 clones in the sample, approximately 89% were seen once. The sample was peripheral blood. Receptor source: a human donor with acute or convalescent COVID-19. The donor label of this sample is uncertain.

This clone was detected once. The chain is built from TRBV2 and TRBJ1-2, with TRBD1 matching 7 bases. Per germline, CDR1 SNHLY and CDR2 FYNNEI. Trimming cost V 5 bases and J 5 bases; bases outside gene matches: 5. The CDR3 covers 13 residues. CDR3 sequence reads: CASSNDREYGYTF. CDR3 bases: TGTGCCAGCAGTAATGACAGGGAGTATGGCTACACCTTC.

J is TRBJ1-2 and V is TRBV5-4; TRBD1 agrees at 8 bases. The trim removed 4 bases at V and 1 base at J, leaving 9 bases unmatched. The germline V gene encodes CDR1 SGHNT and CDR2 YYREEE (reference sequence). The CDR3 totals 16 residues. The CDR3 nucleotides read TGTGCCAGCAGCCGAGGACAGGGCGAAGTTAACTATGGCTACACCTTC. Translating it yields CASSRGQGEVNYGYTF.

The V and J genes are TRBV5-1 and TRBJ2-3, with 8 bases aligning to TRBD2. CDR3 length equals 15 residues. Germline V gives CDR1 SGHRS, CDR2 YFSETQ. V gave up 4 bases and J gave up 2 bases; unmatched junction bases: 6. The CDR3 sequence: CASSPGGPITDTQYF. For the CDR3, the DNA is TGCGCCAGCAGCCCGGGGGGGCCCATCACAGATACGCAGTATTTT.

The genes are TRBV24-1 and TRBJ2-7; TRBD1 matches 9 bases. Germline CDR1 and CDR2: KGHDR and SFDVKD. The CDR3 length is 12 residues. Trimming removed 12 bases from V and 1 base from J; junction bases left unmatched: 3. CDR3 coding DNA: TGTGCCGGGACAGGGATTTCCTACGAGCAGTACTTC. Amino acid sequence: CAGTGISYEQYF.

The V and J genes are TRBV28 and TRBJ1-4; 7 nucleotides match TRBD1. J gave up 5 bases and V 5 bases, and 11 bases lay outside the gene matches. In germline, CDR1 is MDHEN, CDR2 SYDVKM. The length of the CDR3 is 16 residues. The CDR3 bases are TGTGCCAGCAGTACGCAAAACAGGGGCGTAAATGAAAAACTGTTTTTT. This encodes CASSTQNRGVNEKLFF.

The chain is built from TRBV6-5 and TRBJ2-7, with a tentative D call TRBD1 (6 bases). Germline-derived CDR1 and CDR2 are MNHEY and SVGAGI. V was shortened by 6 bases and J by 4 bases, with 16 bases between the two germline ends. The CDR3 sequence is 14 residues long. The CDR3, as DNA: TGTGCCAGCAGCCCCGGGACAAGAGTATACGAGCAGTACTTC. This codes for CASSPGTRVYEQYF.

The rearrangement uses TRBV30 and TRBJ2-7; D is uncertain. The CDR3 consists of 14 residues. Trimming took 1 base from V and 3 from J, leaving 13 bases between them. In germline, CDR1 is GTSNPN, CDR2 SVGIG (reference sequence). CDR3: CAWSGAGTRYEQYF. CDR3 DNA: TGTGCCTGGAGTGGGGCCGGTACGCGCTACGAGCAGTACTTC.

This rearrangement joins TRBV7-8 to TRBJ1-2; 8 bases map to TRBD1. CDR1 is SGHVS, CDR2 FQNEAQ, per germline. Trimming cost V 0 bases and J 4 bases; bases outside gene matches: 13. CDR3 length equals 18 residues. The CDR3 here is CASSLARVRGRGGYGYTF. The DNA of the CDR3 is TGTGCCAGCAGCTTAGCGCGGGTCAGGGGGCGAGGTGGCTATGGCTACACCTTC.

CDR3 sequence: CASSFGTGNYGYTF. The CDR3 DNA reads TGTGCCAGCAGCTTTGGGACAGGGAACTATGGCTACACCTTC. This chain links TRBV7-2 with TRBJ1-2; TRBD1 matches at 9 bases. This CDR3 is 14 amino acids long. V shed 3 bases and J 2 bases; nucleotides not matched to a gene: 1. The V gene's germline CDR1 is SGHTA and CDR2 FQGNSA.

The chain has TRBV3-1 (or the pseudogene TRBV3-2) and TRBJ2-1; 10 nucleotides match TRBD2. This CDR3 contains 16 residues. Per the germline V gene, CDR1 is LGHDT and CDR2 is YNNKEL (reference sequence). J lost 8 bases, V lost 1 base, and 8 bases had no gene match. This CDR3 reads CASSQAGIAGGHEQFF. The CDR3 coding sequence is TGTGCCAGCAGCCAAGCCGGGATAGCGGGGGGACATGAGCAGTTCTTC.

This rearrangement joins TRBV2 to TRBJ2-6, with TRBD1 as a possible D gene (5 bases). The CDR3 runs 16 residues. CDR1 is SNHLY, CDR2 FYNNEI, per germline. Trimming shortened V by 1 base and J by 4 bases, and 11 bases separated the two germline ends. This CDR3 is CASSEGAGLGANVLTF. The CDR3 DNA sequence: TGTGCCAGCAGTGAAGGGGCAGGGCTAGGGGCCAACGTCCTGACTTTC.

The V gene is TRBV7-9, the J gene TRBJ1-2, with 9 bases matching TRBD1. The V segment lost 5 bases and the J segment 6 bases; nucleotides outside the gene matches: 10. This CDR3 is built from 15 residues. Germline values: CDR1 SEHNR, CDR2 FQNEAQ (reference sequence). Here the CDR3 reads CASSREVGTGHGYTF. The CDR3 DNA sequence: TGTGCCAGCAGCCGTGAAGTAGGGACAGGGCATGGCTACACCTTC.

The chain combines TRBV9 with TRBJ2-5; 8 bases are a match to TRBD2. The CDR3 loop spans 15 amino acids. Germline V lookup: CDR1 SGDLS, CDR2 YYNGEE. V trimming: 0 bases; J trimming: 2 bases; junction bases outside the gene matches: 3. The CDR3 DNA follows: TGTGCCAGCAGCGTAGGAGTAGCGGGACAAGAGACCCAGTACTTC. The encoded protein is CASSVGVAGQETQYF.

The V and J genes are TRBV5-1 and TRBJ2-3; no reliable D call. The length of the CDR3 is 13 residues. Trimming left V 7 bases short and J 4 bases short, with 13 bases between. From germline, CDR1 is SGHRS and CDR2 YFSETQ. CDR3 in DNA: TGCGCCAGCCATAACTTCCAATCAGATACGCAGTATTTT. Its translation: CASHNFQSDTQYF. The variable domain in full, completed from reference TRBV5-1 and TRBJ2-3, reads KAGVTQTPRYLIKTRGQQVTLSCSPISGHRSVSWYQQTPGQGLQFLFEYFSETQRNKGNFPGRFSGRQFSNSRSEMNVSTLELGDSALYLCASHNFQSDTQYFGPGTRLTVL.

The chain uses TRBV5-1 and TRBJ2-2, with a tentative D call TRBD2 (8 bases). CDR3 length: 15 amino acids. CDR1 SGHRS and CDR2 YFSETQ come from the germline V gene. Trimming removed 8 bases at V and 1 base at J, with 15 bases between. The CDR3, as DNA: TGCGCCAGTACGGGAGGGGGCAGGAACACCGGGGAGCTGTTTTTT. It is translated as CASTGGGRNTGELFF.

The V gene is TRBV6-5, the J gene TRBJ1-6; TRBD1 matches 11 bases. Germline values: CDR1 MNHEY, CDR2 SVGAGI. J lost 7 bases, V lost 9 bases, and 5 bases had no gene match. This CDR3 comprises 14 residues. CDR3 amino acids: CASAGQGANSPLHF. CDR3 nucleotides: TGTGCCAGTGCAGGACAGGGGGCGAATTCACCCCTCCACTTT.

For the CDR3, the DNA is TGTGCCAGCAGCCCCACATTCACAGCTTTCTTT. It yields the protein CASSPTFTAFF. This rearrangement joins TRBV12-3 or TRBV12-4 to TRBJ1-1, with no clear D. The CDR3 sequence is 11 residues long. Deletions cut 6 bases from V and 10 bases from J, with 12 bases between.

The V and J genes are TRBV11-1 and TRBJ2-7; D not resolved. This CDR3 comprises 15 residues. The V gene's germline CDR1 is SGHAT and CDR2 FQDESV (reference sequence). Trimming shortened V by 1 base and J by 0 bases, and 10 bases separated the two germline ends. As DNA, the CDR3 is TGTGCCAGCAGCTTAGGTCCCCGGAGCTCCTACGAGCAGTACTTC. Translated, it gives CASSLGPRSSYEQYF.

The chain carries TRBV5-1 and TRBJ2-3, with 7 positions matching TRBD1. V gave up 4 bases and J gave up 3 bases; unmatched junction bases: 14. The germline CDR1 and CDR2 sequences are SGHRS and YFSETQ. The CDR3 is 17 amino acids. CDR3 loop: CASSAGQAFEGTDTQYF. The CDR3 bases are TGCGCCAGCAGCGCCGGACAGGCCTTCGAGGGGACAGATACGCAGTATTTT.

Here the CDR3 reads CASSYRDRGGTGELFF. The CDR3 DNA sequence: TGTGCCAGCAGTTACCGAGACAGGGGAGGGACCGGGGAGCTGTTTTTT. The V call is TRBV6-2 or TRBV6-3, the J call TRBJ2-2, with a possible D match to TRBD1 (8 bases). V gave up 2 bases and J gave up 5 bases, with 15 bases separating them. Looked up from germline, CDR1 is MNHEY and CDR2 is SVGEGT. CDR3 size: 16 residues.

The chain couples TRBV12-3 or TRBV12-4 to TRBJ1-1; D is ambiguous. The CDR3 runs to 13 residues. The V end lost 6 bases, the J end lost 4 bases, and 12 bases lay between the germline ends. CDR3: CASRESGLTEAFF. CDR3 nucleotides: TGTGCCAGCAGGGAGAGTGGACTCACTGAAGCTTTCTTT.

DNA for the CDR3: TGTGCCAGCAGTATAATACAGGGGGTCTTTGAAGCTTTCTTT. Its translation is CASSIIQGVFEAFF. The genes are TRBV28 and TRBJ1-1; TRBD1 aligns across 8 bases. The germline V gene has CDR1 MDHEN and CDR2 SYDVKM. Germline trimming cut 5 bases from V and 7 bases from J; bases unmatched to any gene: 9. The CDR3 is 14 residues long.

This sequence joins TRBV9 and TRBJ2-3; TRBD2 agrees at 7 bases. The CDR3 has 14 amino acids. After removal of 3 bases from V and 5 bases from J, the junction contained 6 bases not matched to a gene. CDR1 SGDLS and CDR2 YYNGEE come from the germline V gene. The CDR3 sequence is CASSEPGLLDTQYF. CDR3 DNA: TGTGCCAGCAGCGAACCGGGACTACTAGATACGCAGTATTTT. Drawing the rest from reference TRBV9 and TRBJ2-3, the complete variable domain is DSGVTQTPKHLITATGQRVTLRCSPRSGDLSVYWYQQSLDQGLQFLIQYYNGEERAKGNILERFSAQQFPDLHSELNLSSLELGDSALYFCASSEPGLLDTQYFGPGTRLTVL.

This clone was recorded a few times. The J gene is TRBJ1-2, the V gene TRBV5-8; 7 positions agree with TRBD1. This CDR3 contains 15 residues. Germline CDR1 SGHTS, CDR2 YDEGEE. With 1 base clipped from V and 4 bases from J, the junction kept 7 bases outside the gene matches. The CDR3 region has the DNA TGTGCCAGCAGCTTGACCCTGACAGGGATCTATGGCTACACCTTC. The encoded protein is CASSLTLTGIYGYTF.

This chain joins TRBV29-1 and TRBJ2-1; a weak D match, TRBD1 (6 bases). This CDR3 spans 14 amino acids. Trimming took 7 bases from V and 0 from J, leaving 13 bases between them. CDR1 is SQVTM, CDR2 ANQGSEA, per germline. The DNA of the CDR3 is TGCAGCGCCCCGGGACAAAGCTCCTACAATGAGCAGTTCTTC. Residues: CSAPGQSSYNEQFF.

The chain combines TRBV9 with TRBJ1-4; D perhaps matches TRBD1 (6 bases). The CDR3 runs 14 residues. V was clipped by 4 bases and J by 7 bases, with 14 bases between them. In germline, CDR1 is SGDLS, CDR2 YYNGEE. The DNA for the CDR3 is TGTGCCAGCAGCCCCCAGGGGCAGGGTGAAAAACTGTTTTTT. It is translated as CASSPQGQGEKLFF.

This chain links TRBV5-1 with TRBJ1-6, with 7 bases that match TRBD1. Trimming removed 2 bases from V and 3 bases from J; junction bases left unmatched: 2. The CDR3 is 15 residues long. Germline V gives CDR1 SGHRS, CDR2 YFSETQ. In nucleotides, the CDR3 is TGCGCCAGCAGCTTCCGGGACAGCTATAATTCACCCCTCCACTTT. Translating it yields CASSFRDSYNSPLHF.

V is TRBV5-1 and J is TRBJ1-1, with D possibly TRBD1 on 6 matching bases. V was cut by 1 base and J by 3 bases, with 10 bases left in between. CDR3 length: 14 amino acids. Germline CDR1 reads SGHRS; CDR2 reads YFSETQ. DNA of the CDR3: TGCGCCAGCAGCTTGTTAGGGGGTGACACTGAAGCTTTCTTT. This encodes CASSLLGGDTEAFF.

In its sample, this clone was seen a few times. V gene TRBV19 combines with J gene TRBJ2-7; 13 nucleotides match TRBD2. Trimming cost V 8 bases and J 7 bases; bases outside gene matches: 2. Germline V gene data show CDR1 as LNHDA and CDR2 as SQIVND (reference sequence). This CDR3 contains 12 residues. The CDR3 spells CASGLAGEEQYF. The CDR3 DNA reads as TGTGCCAGTGGACTAGCGGGGGAAGAGCAGTACTTC.

The chain uses TRBV5-1 and TRBJ1-2, with D uncertain. V was trimmed by 7 bases and J by 7 bases, leaving 20 bases between them. This CDR3 contains 14 residues. Germline assignment: CDR1 SGHRS and CDR2 YFSETQ. CDR3 coding DNA: TGCGCCAGCGCTTCGACCCAGGTGTTAAGTGGCTACACCTTC. Amino acid sequence: CASASTQVLSGYTF.

This clone was observed a single time. The V and J genes are TRBV28 and TRBJ1-2, with D maybe TRBD1 (5 bases). The V and J ends lost 8 bases and 4 bases respectively, with 17 bases between them. This CDR3 is 14 amino acids long. Germline CDR1 and CDR2: MDHEN and SYDVKM. CDR3 nucleotides: TGTGCCAGCCAGCCAAGGGGTAGTTTCTATGGCTACACCTTC. Translated, it gives CASQPRGSFYGYTF.

This chain uses TRBV6-6 with TRBJ2-7, with D unresolved. This CDR3 region has 14 residues. CDR1 and CDR2 (germline): MNHNY, SVGAGI (reference sequence). V lost 6 bases and J 0 bases, leaving 12 bases between the germline ends. Written as DNA, the CDR3 is TGTGCCAGCAGATCGACCAGGATCTCCTACGAGCAGTACTTC. This codes for CASRSTRISYEQYF.